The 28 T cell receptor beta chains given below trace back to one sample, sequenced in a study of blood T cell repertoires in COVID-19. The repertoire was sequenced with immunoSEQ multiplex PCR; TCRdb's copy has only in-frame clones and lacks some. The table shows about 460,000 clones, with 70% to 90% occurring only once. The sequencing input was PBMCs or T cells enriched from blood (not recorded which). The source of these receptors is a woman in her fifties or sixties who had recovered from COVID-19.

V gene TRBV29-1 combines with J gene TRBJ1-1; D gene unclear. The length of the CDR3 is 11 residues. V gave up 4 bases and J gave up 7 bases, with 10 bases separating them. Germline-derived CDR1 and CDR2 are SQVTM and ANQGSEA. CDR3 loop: CSVVRDGEAFF. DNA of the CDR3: TGCAGCGTTGTTCGGGATGGTGAAGCTTTCTTT.

In DNA, the CDR3 is TGTGCCAGCAGTTTTTCAGGGTACTATGGCTACACCTTC. As protein: CASSFSGYYGYTF. V gene TRBV12-3 or TRBV12-4 combines with J gene TRBJ1-2; weak D call: TRBD1 (5 bases). The CDR3 is 13 amino acids. Trimming stripped 3 bases from V and 3 bases from J, with 8 bases between.

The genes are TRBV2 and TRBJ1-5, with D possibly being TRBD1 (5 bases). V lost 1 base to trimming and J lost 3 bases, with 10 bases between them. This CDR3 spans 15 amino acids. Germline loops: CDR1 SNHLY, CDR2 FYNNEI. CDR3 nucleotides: TGTGCCAGCAGTGAAGAGGCAGGGAACAATCAGCCCCAGCATTTT. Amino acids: CASSEEAGNNQPQHF.

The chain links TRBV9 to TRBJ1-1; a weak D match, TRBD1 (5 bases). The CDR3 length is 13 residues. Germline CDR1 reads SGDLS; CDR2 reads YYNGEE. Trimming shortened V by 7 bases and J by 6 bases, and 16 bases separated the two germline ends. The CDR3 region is CASATDNWSEAFF. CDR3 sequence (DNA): TGTGCCAGCGCTACGGACAATTGGTCTGAAGCTTTCTTT.

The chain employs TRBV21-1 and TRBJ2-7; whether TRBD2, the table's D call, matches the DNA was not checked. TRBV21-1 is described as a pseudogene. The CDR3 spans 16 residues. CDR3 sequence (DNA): TGTGCCAGCAGCTCAGGAGGGAGGGGGATATGCTACGAGCAGTACTTC. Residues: CASSSGGRGICYEQYF.

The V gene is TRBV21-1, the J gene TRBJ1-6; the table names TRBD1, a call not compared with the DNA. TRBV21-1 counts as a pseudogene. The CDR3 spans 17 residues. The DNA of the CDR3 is TGTGCCAGCAGACCCTCTATTGGGGCAGTCTATAATTCACCCCTCCACTTT. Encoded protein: CASRPSIGAVYNSPLHF.

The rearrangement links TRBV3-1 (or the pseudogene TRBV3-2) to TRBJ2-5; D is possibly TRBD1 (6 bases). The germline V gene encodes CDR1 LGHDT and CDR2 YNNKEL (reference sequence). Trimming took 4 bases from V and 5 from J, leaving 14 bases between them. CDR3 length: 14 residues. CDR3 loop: CASSLFGGGETQYF. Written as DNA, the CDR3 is TGTGCCAGCAGCCTCTTTGGGGGCGGGGAGACCCAGTACTTC.

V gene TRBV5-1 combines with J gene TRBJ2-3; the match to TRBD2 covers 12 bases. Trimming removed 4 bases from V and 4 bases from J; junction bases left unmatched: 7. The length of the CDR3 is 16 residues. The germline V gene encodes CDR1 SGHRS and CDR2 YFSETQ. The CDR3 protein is CASSIPSGGASDTQYF. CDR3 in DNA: TGCGCCAGCAGCATCCCTAGCGGGGGGGCTTCAGATACGCAGTATTTT.

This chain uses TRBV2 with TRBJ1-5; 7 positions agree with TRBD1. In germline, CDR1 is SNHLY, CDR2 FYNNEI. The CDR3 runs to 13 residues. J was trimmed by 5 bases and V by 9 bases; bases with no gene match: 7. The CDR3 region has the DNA TGTGCCAGTTCTGCAGGGGGGCATCAGCCCCAGCATTTT. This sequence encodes CASSAGGHQPQHF.

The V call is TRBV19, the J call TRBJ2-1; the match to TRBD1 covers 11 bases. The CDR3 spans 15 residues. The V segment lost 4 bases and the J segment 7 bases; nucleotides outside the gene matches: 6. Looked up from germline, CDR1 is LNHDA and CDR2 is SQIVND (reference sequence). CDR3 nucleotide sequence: TGTGCCAGTAGTAGGACAGGGGGCGTTGGGAATGAGCAGTTCTTC. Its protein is CASSRTGGVGNEQFF.

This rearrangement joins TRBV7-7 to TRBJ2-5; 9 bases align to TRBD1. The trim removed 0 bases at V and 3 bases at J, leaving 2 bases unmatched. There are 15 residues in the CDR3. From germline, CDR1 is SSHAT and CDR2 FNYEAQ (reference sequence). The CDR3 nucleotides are TGTGCCAGCAGCTTAGCTGGGACAGGGAAAGAGACCCAGTACTTC. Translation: CASSLAGTGKETQYF.

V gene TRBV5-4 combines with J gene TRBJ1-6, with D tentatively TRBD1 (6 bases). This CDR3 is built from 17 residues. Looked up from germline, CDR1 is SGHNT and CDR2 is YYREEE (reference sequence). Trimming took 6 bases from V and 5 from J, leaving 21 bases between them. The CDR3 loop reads CASTPRSTGQHNSPLHF. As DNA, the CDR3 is TGTGCCAGCACGCCGAGGTCGACAGGCCAACATAATTCACCCCTCCACTTT.

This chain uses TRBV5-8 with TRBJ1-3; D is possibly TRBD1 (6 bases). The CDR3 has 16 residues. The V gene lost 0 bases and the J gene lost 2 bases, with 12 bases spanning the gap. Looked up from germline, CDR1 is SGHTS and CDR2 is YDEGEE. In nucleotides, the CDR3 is TGTGCCAGCAGCTTGGCCTCGGGGGGCACTGGAAACACCATATATTTT. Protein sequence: CASSLASGGTGNTIYF.

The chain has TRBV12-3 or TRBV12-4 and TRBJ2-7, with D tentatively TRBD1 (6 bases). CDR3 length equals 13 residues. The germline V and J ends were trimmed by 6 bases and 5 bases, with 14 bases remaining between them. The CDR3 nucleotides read TGTGCCAGCAGGAGGACAGTCTTCGACGAGCAGTACTTC. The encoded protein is CASRRTVFDEQYF.

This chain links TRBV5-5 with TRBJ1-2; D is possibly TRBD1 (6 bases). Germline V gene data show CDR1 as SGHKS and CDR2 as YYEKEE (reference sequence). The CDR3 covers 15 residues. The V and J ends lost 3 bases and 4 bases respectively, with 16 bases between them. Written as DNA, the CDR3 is TGTGCCAGCAGCTCTGGCCGGGACATTCGCTATGGCTACACCTTC. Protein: CASSSGRDIRYGYTF.

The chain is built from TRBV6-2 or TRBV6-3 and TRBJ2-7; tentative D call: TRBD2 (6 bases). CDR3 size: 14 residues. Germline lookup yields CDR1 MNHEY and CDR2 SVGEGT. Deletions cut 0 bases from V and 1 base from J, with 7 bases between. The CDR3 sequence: CASSYSGTSYEQYF. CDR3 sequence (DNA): TGTGCCAGCAGTTACTCCGGGACTTCCTACGAGCAGTACTTC.

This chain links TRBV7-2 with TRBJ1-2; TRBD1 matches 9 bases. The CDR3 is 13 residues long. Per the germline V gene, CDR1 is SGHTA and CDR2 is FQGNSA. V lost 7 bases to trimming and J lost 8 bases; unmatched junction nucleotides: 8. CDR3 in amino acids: CASTTGGAGGYTF. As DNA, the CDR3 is TGTGCCAGCACCACAGGGGGCGCCGGGGGCTACACCTTC. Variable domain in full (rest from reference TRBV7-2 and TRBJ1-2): GAGVSQSPSNKVTEKGKDVELRCDPISGHTALYWYRQSLGQGLEFLIYFQGNSAPDKSGLPSDRFSAERTGGSVSTLTIQRTQQEDSAVYLCASTTGGAGGYTFGSGTRLTVV.

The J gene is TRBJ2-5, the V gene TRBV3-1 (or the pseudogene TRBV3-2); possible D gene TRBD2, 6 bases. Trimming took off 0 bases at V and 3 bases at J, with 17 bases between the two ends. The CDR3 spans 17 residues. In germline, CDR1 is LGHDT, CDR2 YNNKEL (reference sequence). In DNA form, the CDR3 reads TGTGCCAGCAGCCAAGATCCCCTAAAGACTAGGGAAGAGACCCAGTACTTC. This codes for CASSQDPLKTREETQYF.

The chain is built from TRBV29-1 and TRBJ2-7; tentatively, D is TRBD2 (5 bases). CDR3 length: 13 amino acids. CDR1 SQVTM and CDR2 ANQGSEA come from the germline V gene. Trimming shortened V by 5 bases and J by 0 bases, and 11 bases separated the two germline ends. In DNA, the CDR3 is TGCAGCGTTCTATGGACTGGCTCCTACGAGCAGTACTTC. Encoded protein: CSVLWTGSYEQYF.

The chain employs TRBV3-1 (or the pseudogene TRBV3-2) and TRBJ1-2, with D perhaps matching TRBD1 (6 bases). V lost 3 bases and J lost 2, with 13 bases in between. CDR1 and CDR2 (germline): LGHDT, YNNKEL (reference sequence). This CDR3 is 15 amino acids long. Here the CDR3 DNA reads TGTGCCAGCAGCCAGGTTGGCCAGGGGAACTATGGCTACACCTTC. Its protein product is CASSQVGQGNYGYTF.

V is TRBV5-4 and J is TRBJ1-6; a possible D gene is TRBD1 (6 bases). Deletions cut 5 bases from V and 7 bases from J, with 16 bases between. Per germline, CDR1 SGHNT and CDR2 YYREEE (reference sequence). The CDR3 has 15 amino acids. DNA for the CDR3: TGTGCCAGCAGTTCAGGGGTAGGCCGCAATTCACCCCTCCACTTT. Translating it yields CASSSGVGRNSPLHF.

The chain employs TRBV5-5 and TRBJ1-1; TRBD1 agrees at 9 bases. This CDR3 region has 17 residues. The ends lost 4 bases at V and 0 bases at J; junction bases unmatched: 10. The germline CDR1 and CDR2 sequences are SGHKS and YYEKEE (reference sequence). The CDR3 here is CASSIPHRGLMNTEAFF. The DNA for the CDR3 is TGTGCCAGCAGCATCCCCCACAGGGGGCTTATGAACACTGAAGCTTTCTTT. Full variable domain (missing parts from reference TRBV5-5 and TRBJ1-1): DAGVTQSPTHLIKTRGQQVTLRCSPISGHKSVSWYQQVLGQGPQFIFQYYEKEERGRGNFPDRFSARQFPNYSSELNVNALLLGDSALYLCASSIPHRGLMNTEAFFGQGTRLTVV.

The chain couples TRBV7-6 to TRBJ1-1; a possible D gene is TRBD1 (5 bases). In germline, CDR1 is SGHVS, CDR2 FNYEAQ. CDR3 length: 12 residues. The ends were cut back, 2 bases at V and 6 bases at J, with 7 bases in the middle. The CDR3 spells CASSLSGAEAFF. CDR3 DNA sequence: TGTGCCAGCAGCTTATCGGGGGCTGAAGCTTTCTTT.

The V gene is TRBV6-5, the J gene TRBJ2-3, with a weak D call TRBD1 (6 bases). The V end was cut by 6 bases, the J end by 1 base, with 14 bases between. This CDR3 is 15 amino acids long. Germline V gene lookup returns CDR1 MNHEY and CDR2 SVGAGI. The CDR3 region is CASRILQGGTDTQYF. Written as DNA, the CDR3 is TGTGCCAGCAGGATTCTACAGGGAGGCACAGATACGCAGTATTTT.

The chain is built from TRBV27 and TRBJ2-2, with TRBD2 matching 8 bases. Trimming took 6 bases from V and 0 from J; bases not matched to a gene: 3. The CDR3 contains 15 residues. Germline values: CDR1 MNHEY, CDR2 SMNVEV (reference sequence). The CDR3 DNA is TGTGCCAGCAGCGACGGGGGGGCGAACACCGGGGAGCTGTTTTTT. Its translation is CASSDGGANTGELFF.

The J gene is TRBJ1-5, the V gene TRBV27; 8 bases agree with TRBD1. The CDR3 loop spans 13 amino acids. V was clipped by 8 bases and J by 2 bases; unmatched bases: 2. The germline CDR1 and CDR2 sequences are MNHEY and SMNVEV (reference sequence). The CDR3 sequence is CASWGQGNQPQHF. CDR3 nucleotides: TGTGCCAGCTGGGGACAGGGCAATCAGCCCCAGCATTTT.

CDR3 protein: CASSPAVGGAFF. The CDR3 nucleotides are TGTGCCAGCTCACCTGCCGTAGGAGGTGCTTTCTTT. This chain uses TRBV18 with TRBJ1-1; D remains ambiguous. Germline CDR1 KGHSH, CDR2 LQKENI. Trimming took 3 bases from V and 11 from J, leaving 13 bases between them. The CDR3 loop spans 12 amino acids.

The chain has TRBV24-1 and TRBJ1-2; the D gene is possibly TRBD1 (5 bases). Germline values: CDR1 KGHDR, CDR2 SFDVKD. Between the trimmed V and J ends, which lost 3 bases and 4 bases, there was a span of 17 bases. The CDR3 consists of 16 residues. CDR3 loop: CATSDPTTERSYGYTF. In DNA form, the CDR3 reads TGTGCCACCAGTGATCCCACGACAGAAAGAAGCTATGGCTACACCTTC.